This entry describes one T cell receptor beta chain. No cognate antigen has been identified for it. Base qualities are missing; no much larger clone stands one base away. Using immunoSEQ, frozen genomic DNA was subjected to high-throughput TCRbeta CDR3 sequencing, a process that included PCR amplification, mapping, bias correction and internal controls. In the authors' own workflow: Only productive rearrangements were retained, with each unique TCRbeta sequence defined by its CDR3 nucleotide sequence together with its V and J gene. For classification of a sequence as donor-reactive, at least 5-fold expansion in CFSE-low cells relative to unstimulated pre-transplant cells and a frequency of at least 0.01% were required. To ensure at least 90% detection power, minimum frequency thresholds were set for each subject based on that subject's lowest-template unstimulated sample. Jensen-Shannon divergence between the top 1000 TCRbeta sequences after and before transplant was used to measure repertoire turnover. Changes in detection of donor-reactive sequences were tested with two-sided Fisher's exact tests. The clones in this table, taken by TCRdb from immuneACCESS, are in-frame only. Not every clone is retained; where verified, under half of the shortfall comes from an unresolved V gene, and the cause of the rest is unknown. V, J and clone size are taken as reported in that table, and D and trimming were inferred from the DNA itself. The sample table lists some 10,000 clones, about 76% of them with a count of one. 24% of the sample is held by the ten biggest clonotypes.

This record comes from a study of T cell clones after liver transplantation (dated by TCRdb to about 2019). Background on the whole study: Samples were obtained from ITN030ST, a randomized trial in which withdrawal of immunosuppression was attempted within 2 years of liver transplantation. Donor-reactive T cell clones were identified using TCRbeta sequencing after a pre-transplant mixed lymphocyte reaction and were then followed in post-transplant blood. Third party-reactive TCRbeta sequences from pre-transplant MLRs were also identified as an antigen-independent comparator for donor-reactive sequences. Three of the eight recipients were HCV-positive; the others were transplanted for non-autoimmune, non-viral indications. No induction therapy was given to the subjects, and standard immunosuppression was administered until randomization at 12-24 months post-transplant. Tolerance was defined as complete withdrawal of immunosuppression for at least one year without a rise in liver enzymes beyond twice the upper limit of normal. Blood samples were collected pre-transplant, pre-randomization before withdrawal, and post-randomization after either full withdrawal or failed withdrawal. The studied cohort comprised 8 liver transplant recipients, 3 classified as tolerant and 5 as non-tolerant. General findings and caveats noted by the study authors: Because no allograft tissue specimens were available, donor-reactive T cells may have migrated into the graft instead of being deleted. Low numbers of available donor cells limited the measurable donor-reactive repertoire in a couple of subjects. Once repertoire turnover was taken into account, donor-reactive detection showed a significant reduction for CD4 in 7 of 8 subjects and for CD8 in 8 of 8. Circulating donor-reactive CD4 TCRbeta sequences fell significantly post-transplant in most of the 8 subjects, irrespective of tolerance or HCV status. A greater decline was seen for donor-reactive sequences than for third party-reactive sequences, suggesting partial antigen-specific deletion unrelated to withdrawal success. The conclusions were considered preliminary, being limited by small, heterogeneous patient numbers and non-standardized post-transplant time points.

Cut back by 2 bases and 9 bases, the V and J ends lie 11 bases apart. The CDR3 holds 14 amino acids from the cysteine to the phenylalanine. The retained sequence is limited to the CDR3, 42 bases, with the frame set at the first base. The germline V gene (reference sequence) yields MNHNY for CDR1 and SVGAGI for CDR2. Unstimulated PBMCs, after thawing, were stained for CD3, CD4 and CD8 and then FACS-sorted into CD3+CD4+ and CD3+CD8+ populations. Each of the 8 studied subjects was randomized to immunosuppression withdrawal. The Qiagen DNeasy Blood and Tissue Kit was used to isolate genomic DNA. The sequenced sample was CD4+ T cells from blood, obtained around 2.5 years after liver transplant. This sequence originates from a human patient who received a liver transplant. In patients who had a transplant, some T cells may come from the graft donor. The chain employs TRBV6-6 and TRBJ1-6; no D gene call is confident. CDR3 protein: CASSYQHIGSPLHF. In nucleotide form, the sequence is TGTGCCAGCAGTTACCAACATATAGGTTCACCCCTCCACTTT.